Presented here are 28 T cell receptor beta chains from one specimen sequenced in a study of T cells in Graves' hyperthyroidism and ophthalmopathy. Amplified regions were TCR beta CDR3 sequences from RNA transcripts. TCR CDR3 underwent first-round RT-PCR with the HTBI primer set. TCRdb called the multiplex PCR reads again in MiXCR, with one record for every CDR3 protein. The data show 540,000 or so distinct CDR3 sequences, about 15% seen once. The sample was blood. The receptors here all came from a woman in her twenties or thirties with Graves' hyperthyroidism.

This clonotype was counted ten times or more. CDR3 coding DNA: TGTGCCAGCTCACCGGGCGCCCCCCACAATCAGCCCCAGCATTTT. This gives the protein CASSPGAPHNQPQHF. V and J are TRBV18 and TRBJ1-5; D remains unclear. Trimming left V 3 bases short and J 3 bases short, with 12 bases between. The CDR3 is made up of 15 amino acids. The V gene's germline CDR1 is KGHSH and CDR2 LQKENI.

This clonotype has a count of ten or more. The chain carries TRBV29-1 and TRBJ1-1; D not certain. Per germline, CDR1 SQVTM and CDR2 ANQGSEA. This CDR3 region has 11 residues. Trimming removed 6 bases at V and 1 base at J, with 6 bases between. The chain's CDR3 is CSVGRNTEAFF. CDR3 DNA sequence: TGCAGCGTGGGTCGGAACACTGAAGCTTTCTTT. Complete variable domain (other parts from reference TRBV29-1 and TRBJ1-1): SAVISQKPSRDICQRGTSLTIQCQVDSQVTMMFWYRQQPGQSLTLIATANQGSEATYESGFVIDKFPISRPNLTFSTLTVSNMSPEDSSIYLCSVGRNTEAFFGQGTRLTVV.

This clonotype was counted many times. This rearrangement joins TRBV20-1 to TRBJ2-1; a possible D gene is TRBD2 (6 bases). Germline CDR1 reads DFQATT; CDR2 reads SNEGSKA (reference sequence). The CDR3 loop spans 15 amino acids. V was clipped by 2 bases and J by 4 bases, with 15 bases between them. The CDR3 here is CSARTGAGPYNEQFF. Written as DNA, the CDR3 is TGCAGTGCTAGAACGGGAGCGGGCCCATACAATGAGCAGTTCTTC.

In its sample, this clonotype was seen many times. The chain has TRBV10-2 and TRBJ2-1; 9 bases are shared with TRBD1. CDR3 size: 15 residues. Germline trimming cut 4 bases from V and 5 bases from J; bases unmatched to any gene: 6. Germline V gene data show CDR1 as WSHSY and CDR2 as SAAADI. The CDR3 DNA reads TGCGCCAGCAGTGCCGGACAGGGGATCGACAATGAGCAGTTCTTC. This gives the protein CASSAGQGIDNEQFF.

The chain is built from TRBV19 and TRBJ2-2; TRBD2 might be the D (5 bases). V was clipped by 7 bases and J by 0 bases, with 15 bases between them. The CDR3 is 16 residues long. CDR1 is LNHDA and CDR2 is SQIVND in the germline V gene (reference sequence). Here the CDR3 reads CASIRSAGTNTGELFF. For the CDR3, the DNA is TGTGCCAGTATCAGGAGTGCCGGGACGAACACCGGGGAGCTGTTTTTT.

The chain uses TRBV7-3 and TRBJ2-3; the match to TRBD2 covers 7 bases. Germline CDR1 reads SGHTA; CDR2 reads FQGTGA. The CDR3 is 15 amino acids. Trimming took 3 bases from V and 4 from J; bases not matched to a gene: 7. For the CDR3, the DNA is TGTGCCAGCAGCTTTACGGCGGGAGTGGCAGATACGCAGTATTTT. The encoded protein is CASSFTAGVADTQYF.

At least ten counts were recorded for this clonotype. This chain links TRBV10-3 with TRBJ2-5; TRBD2 aligns across 11 bases. The CDR3 spans 14 residues. Germline CDR1 ENHRY, CDR2 SYGVKD. Trimming at V came to 4 bases and at J to 4 bases, leaving 2 bases not matched to a gene. The CDR3 is CAISAGLAGETQYF. Here the CDR3 DNA reads TGTGCCATCAGTGCAGGACTAGCGGGAGAGACCCAGTACTTC.

This clonotype was seen a few times. CDR3 sequence: CSAERDSNEQFF. The CDR3 region has the DNA TGCAGCGCCGAGCGGGACTCCAATGAGCAGTTCTTC. The chain uses TRBV29-1 and TRBJ2-1; 7 bases align to TRBD2. This CDR3 is built from 12 residues. Losses at the gene ends were 7 bases for V and 6 bases for J; bases not matched to a gene: 6. Germline CDR1 and CDR2: SQVTM and ANQGSEA.

This clonotype was detected a few times. The V gene is TRBV30, the J gene TRBJ1-4; 7 bases match TRBD1. J lost 7 bases, V lost 3 bases, and 8 bases had no gene match. In germline, CDR1 is GTSNPN, CDR2 SVGIG (reference sequence). The CDR3 contains 14 residues. CDR3 loop: CAWRGDRVSEKLFF. The CDR3 DNA reads TGTGCCTGGAGAGGAGACAGGGTTAGTGAAAAACTGTTTTTT.

This clonotype was picked up many times. V and J are TRBV11-2 and TRBJ2-7; D gene ambiguous. This CDR3 contains 15 residues. Germline V CDR1 and CDR2: SGHAT, FQNNGV. V was clipped by 2 bases and J by 1 base, with 12 bases between them. The CDR3 region has the DNA TGTGCCAGCAGCTTAACTTCGGCGCGGTCCTACGAGCAGTACTTC. Encoded protein: CASSLTSARSYEQYF.

The chain links TRBV7-2 to TRBJ2-7; possibly TRBD1 for D (5 bases). Trimming pared 5 bases from V and 2 bases from J, leaving 16 bases between. Germline CDR1 and CDR2: SGHTA and FQGNSA. The CDR3 spans 15 residues. CDR3 nucleotide sequence: TGTGCCAGCAGCCTTAAACAGGCAGGGACCTACGAGCAGTACTTC. Translation: CASSLKQAGTYEQYF. The full variable domain, its missing parts supplied by reference TRBV7-2 and TRBJ2-7, is GAGVSQSPSNKVTEKGKDVELRCDPISGHTALYWYRQSLGQGLEFLIYFQGNSAPDKSGLPSDRFSAERTGGSVSTLTIQRTQQEDSAVYLCASSLKQAGTYEQYFGPGTRLTVT.

This clonotype was recorded at least ten times. This chain joins TRBV11-3 and TRBJ2-3; D possibly corresponds to TRBD2 (7 bases). The CDR3 is made up of 14 amino acids. Trimming took 1 base from V and 4 from J, leaving 9 bases between them. Germline CDR1 and CDR2: SGHNT and YENEEA. The CDR3 DNA reads TGTGCCAGCAGCTTAGGAGGGGGGGCAGATACGCAGTATTTT. Protein sequence: CASSLGGGADTQYF.

The J gene is TRBJ2-5, the V gene TRBV6-2 or TRBV6-3; 9 nucleotides agree with TRBD1. V was clipped by 6 bases and J by 14 bases; unmatched bases: 10. The CDR3 runs 12 residues. Germline V CDR1 and CDR2: MNHEY, SVGEGT. The CDR3 here is CASSPTDRGLYF. CDR3 bases: TGTGCCAGCAGCCCCACCGACAGGGGGTTATACTTC.

In its sample, this clonotype was seen a few times. This sequence joins TRBV20-1 and TRBJ1-1; no reliable D call. The CDR3 is 13 amino acids. CDR1 is DFQATT, CDR2 SNEGSKA, per germline (reference sequence). Trimming took 1 base from V and 6 from J, leaving 12 bases between them. The CDR3, as DNA: TGCAGTGCTAGAGTCGACGCGCACGCTGAAGCTTTCTTT. This encodes CSARVDAHAEAFF.

This clonotype was seen a handful of times. The J gene is TRBJ2-7, the V gene TRBV9; D uncertain. Trimming cost V 4 bases and J 2 bases, with 13 bases left between them. Germline CDR1 and CDR2: SGDLS and YYNGEE. The CDR3 runs 14 residues. Here the CDR3 reads CASSPTPDTYEQYF. The CDR3 coding sequence is TGTGCCAGCAGCCCAACCCCCGATACCTACGAGCAGTACTTC.

J is TRBJ1-3 and V is TRBV7-2; 7 nucleotides align to TRBD1. The V gene's germline CDR1 is SGHTA and CDR2 FQGNSA. J gave up 0 bases and V 5 bases, and 4 bases lay outside the gene matches. This CDR3 has 15 amino acids. The chain's CDR3 is CASSTGQASGNTIYF. The CDR3 region has the DNA TGTGCCAGCAGCACAGGACAGGCCTCTGGAAACACCATATATTTT.

The rearrangement uses TRBV10-1 and TRBJ1-1; D is ambiguous. Trimming pared 3 bases from V and 3 bases from J, leaving 11 bases between. Looked up from germline, CDR1 is WNHNN and CDR2 is SYGVQD (reference sequence). This CDR3 contains 14 residues. As DNA, the CDR3 is TGCGCCAGCAGTGATTCCCTATCGGACACTGAAGCTTTCTTT. This gives the protein CASSDSLSDTEAFF.

This CDR3 is CASSPFDRAGANVLTF. The CDR3 DNA sequence: TGTGCCAGCAGTCCGTTCGACAGGGCAGGGGCCAACGTCCTGACTTTC. V and J are TRBV7-9 and TRBJ2-6; 7 bases fit TRBD1. J gave up 4 bases and V 6 bases, and 9 bases lay outside the gene matches. This CDR3 is 16 amino acids long. The germline CDR1 and CDR2 sequences are SEHNR and FQNEAQ (reference sequence).

This clonotype showed up just a few times. As DNA, the CDR3 is TGTGCCAGCAGCCCCTTGCTCCTACGTGACGAGCAGTACTTC. As protein: CASSPLLLRDEQYF. The J gene is TRBJ2-7, the V gene TRBV7-2; D is undetermined. This CDR3 spans 14 amino acids. Germline lookup yields CDR1 SGHTA and CDR2 FQGNSA. V gave up 5 bases and J gave up 5 bases, with 16 bases separating them.

This clonotype was recorded at least ten times. The rearrangement uses TRBV20-1 and TRBJ2-3; 8 bases match TRBD1. V was pared by 4 bases and J by 3 bases, with 6 bases of the junction left unmatched. CDR3 length: 14 residues. From germline, CDR1 is DFQATT and CDR2 SNEGSKA (reference sequence). CDR3 region: CSAKWTGRTDTQYF. The CDR3 coding sequence is TGCAGTGCTAAATGGACAGGGAGGACAGATACGCAGTATTTT.

This clonotype was counted only a few times. The chain joins TRBV27 to TRBJ2-1; D not certain. The V and J ends lost 5 bases and 9 bases respectively, with 11 bases between them. The CDR3 loop spans 12 amino acids. Germline lookup yields CDR1 MNHEY and CDR2 SMNVEV (reference sequence). The CDR3 reads CASSRQETEQFF. In DNA, the CDR3 is TGTGCCAGCAGTAGGCAAGAGACTGAGCAGTTCTTC.

Ten or more counts support this clonotype. The gene calls are TRBV3-1 and TRBJ1-1; no clear D. Looked up from germline, CDR1 is LGHDT and CDR2 is YNNKEL (reference sequence). This CDR3 comprises 14 residues. V shed 0 bases and J shed 8 bases, with 13 bases lying between them. CDR3 nucleotides: TGTGCCAGCAGCCAAGACGAGGAATTGGCCGAAGCTTTCTTT. This sequence encodes CASSQDEELAEAFF.

The V call is TRBV12-3 or TRBV12-4, the J call TRBJ2-7; TRBD1 matches 7 bases. V was pared by 5 bases and J by 6 bases, with 4 bases of the junction left unmatched. The CDR3 runs 12 residues. For the CDR3, the DNA is TGTGCCAGCAGTCGGCAGGGGGTCGAGCAGTACTTC. Encoded protein: CASSRQGVEQYF.

This clonotype appeared many times. This chain connects TRBV30 to TRBJ2-1, with a possible D match to TRBD1 (5 bases). Germline V gene sequence: CDR1 GTSNPN, CDR2 SVGIG (reference sequence). The length of the CDR3 is 11 residues. The germline V and J ends were trimmed by 0 bases and 9 bases, with 6 bases remaining between them. The CDR3: CAWSVGREQFF. CDR3 DNA: TGTGCCTGGAGTGTGGGGCGTGAGCAGTTCTTC.

This clonotype was seen many times. The rearrangement links TRBV30 to TRBJ1-1, with 8 bases lining up with TRBD1. Germline V lookup: CDR1 GTSNPN, CDR2 SVGIG (reference sequence). The CDR3 has 14 amino acids. V lost 0 bases to trimming and J lost 3 bases; unmatched junction nucleotides: 3. CDR3 sequence (DNA): TGTGCCTGGAGTGTTGGACAGGGTCACACTGAAGCTTTCTTT. Its protein product is CAWSVGQGHTEAFF.

The chain is built from TRBV6-1 and TRBJ1-2, with 7 bases that match TRBD1. The CDR3 has 17 amino acids. In germline, CDR1 is MNHNS, CDR2 SASEGT. Germline trimming cut 5 bases from V and 3 bases from J; bases unmatched to any gene: 15. CDR3 in amino acids: CASSNYGHRGFDYGYTF. The CDR3 nucleotides read TGTGCCAGCAGTAACTACGGACACAGGGGCTTCGACTATGGCTACACCTTC.

This sequence joins TRBV12-3 or TRBV12-4 and TRBJ2-7; 8 bases align to TRBD1. There are 15 residues in the CDR3. V was clipped by 3 bases and J by 4 bases; unmatched bases: 8. The DNA of the CDR3 is TGTGCCAGCAGTTTTGGACAGGGTCAAGTGTACGAGCAGTACTTC. It specifies CASSFGQGQVYEQYF.

This clonotype was recorded at least ten times. The V call is TRBV20-1, the J call TRBJ2-1; 7 bases are a match to TRBD2. V dropped 3 bases and J dropped 1; count of bases not matched to a gene: 6. Germline CDR1 DFQATT, CDR2 SNEGSKA (reference sequence). The CDR3 is made up of 15 amino acids. DNA for the CDR3: TGCAGTGCTAGTGCTAGCGGACTATCCTACAATGAGCAGTTCTTC. Residues: CSASASGLSYNEQFF.